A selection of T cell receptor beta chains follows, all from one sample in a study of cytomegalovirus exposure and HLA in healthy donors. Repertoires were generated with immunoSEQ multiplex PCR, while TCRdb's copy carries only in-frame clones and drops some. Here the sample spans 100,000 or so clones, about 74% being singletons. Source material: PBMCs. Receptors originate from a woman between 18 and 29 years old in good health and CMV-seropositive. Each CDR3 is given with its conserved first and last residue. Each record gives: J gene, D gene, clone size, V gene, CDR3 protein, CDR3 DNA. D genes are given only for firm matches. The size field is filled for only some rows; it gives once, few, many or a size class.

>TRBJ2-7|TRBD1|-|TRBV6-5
CASSLDRAVAYEQYF
TGTGCCAGCAGTTTAGACAGGGCGGTAGCCTACGAGCAGTACTTC
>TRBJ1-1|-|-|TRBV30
CAWSVRVRAEAFF
TGTGCCTGGAGTGTGAGGGTTAGGGCTGAAGCTTTCTTT
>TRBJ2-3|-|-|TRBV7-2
CASSNRMPTDTQYF
TGTGCCAGCAGCAACAGGATGCCCACAGATACGCAGTATTTT
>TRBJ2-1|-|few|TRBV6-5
CASSYSNLNNEQFF
TGTGCCAGCAGTTACTCTAACCTAAACAATGAGCAGTTCTTC
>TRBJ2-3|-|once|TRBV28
CATRGNTQYF
TGTGCCACACGGGGGAATACGCAGTATTTT
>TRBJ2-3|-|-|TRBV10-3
CAISETEGTDTQYF
TGTGCCATCAGTGAGACGGAGGGAACAGATACGCAGTATTTT
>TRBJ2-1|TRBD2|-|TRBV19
CASRTSRDNEQFF
TGTGCCAGTAGGACTAGCCGGGACAATGAGCAGTTCTTC
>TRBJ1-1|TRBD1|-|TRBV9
CASSGDREHGGNTEAFF
TGTGCCAGCAGCGGGGACAGGGAACACGGCGGGAACACTGAAGCTTTCTTT
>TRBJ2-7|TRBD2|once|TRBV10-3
CAIREREVPTYEQYF
TGTGCCATCAGGGAGCGGGAGGTCCCGACCTACGAGCAGTACTTC
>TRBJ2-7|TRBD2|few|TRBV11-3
CASSYSGSNSYEQYF
TGTGCCAGCAGCTACAGCGGGAGTAATTCCTACGAGCAGTACTTC
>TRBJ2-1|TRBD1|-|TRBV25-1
CASSTPTGPNEQFF
TGTGCCAGCAGTACCCCGACAGGGCCCAATGAGCAGTTCTTC
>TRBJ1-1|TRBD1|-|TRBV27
CASSWRTRDRANTEAFF
TGTGCCAGCAGTTGGAGAACCAGGGACAGGGCTAACACTGAAGCTTTCTTT
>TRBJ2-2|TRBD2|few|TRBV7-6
CASSLATSGITGELFF
TGTGCCAGCAGCTTAGCCACTAGCGGGATCACCGGGGAGCTGTTTTTT
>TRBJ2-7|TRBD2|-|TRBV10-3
CAISDASGSYEQYF
TGTGCCATCAGTGATGCTAGCGGGTCCTACGAGCAGTACTTC
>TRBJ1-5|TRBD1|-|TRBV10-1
CASNTRGFNQPQHF
TGCGCCAGCAATACCAGGGGGTTCAATCAGCCCCAGCATTTT
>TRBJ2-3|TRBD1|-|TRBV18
CASSPGQISNTQYF
TGTGCCAGCTCACCGGGACAGATTTCGAATACGCAGTATTTT
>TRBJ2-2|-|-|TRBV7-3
CASSLTAGKNTGELFF
TGTGCCAGCAGCTTAACGGCCGGGAAGAACACCGGGGAGCTGTTTTTT
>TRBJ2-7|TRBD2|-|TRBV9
CASSVVGGSEEQYF
TGTGCCAGCAGCGTAGTGGGCGGGAGTGAAGAGCAGTACTTC
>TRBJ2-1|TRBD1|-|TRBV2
CASSGPQGVTYNEQFF
TGTGCCAGCAGTGGCCCACAGGGGGTGACCTACAATGAGCAGTTCTTC
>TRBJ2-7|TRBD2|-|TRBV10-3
CAISLGLAGGPRVYEQYF
TGTGCCATCAGCCTCGGACTAGCGGGAGGGCCGAGGGTCTACGAGCAGTACTTC
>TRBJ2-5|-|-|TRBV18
CASSLRQAEETQYF
TGTGCCAGCTCACTCCGTCAGGCAGAAGAGACCCAGTACTTC
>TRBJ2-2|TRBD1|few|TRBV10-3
CAIRDRGGDTGELFF
TGTGCCATCAGAGACAGGGGGGGGGACACCGGGGAGCTGTTTTTT
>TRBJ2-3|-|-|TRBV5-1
CASSSTVGSTDTQYF
TGCGCCAGCAGCTCGACTGTAGGCTCCACAGATACGCAGTATTTT
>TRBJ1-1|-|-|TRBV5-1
CASSLEGGDTEAFF
TGCGCCAGCAGCTTGGAGGGAGGGGACACTGAAGCTTTCTTT
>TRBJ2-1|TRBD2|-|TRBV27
CASSPGTSGRANPFF
TGTGCCAGCAGTCCCGGGACTAGCGGGAGGGCGAACCCGTTCTTC
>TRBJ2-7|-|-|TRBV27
CASGLAVHSYEQYF
TGTGCCAGCGGCTTAGCGGTGCATTCCTACGAGCAGTACTTC
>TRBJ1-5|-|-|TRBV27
CASSLREDQPQHF
TGTGCCAGCAGTTTGAGGGAGGATCAGCCCCAGCATTTT
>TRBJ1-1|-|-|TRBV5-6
CASSLGLLREAFF
TGTGCCAGCAGCTTAGGACTTCTCCGAGAAGCTTTCTTT
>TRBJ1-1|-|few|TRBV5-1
CASSWGPSNTEAFF
TGCGCCAGCAGCTGGGGGCCCTCGAACACTGAAGCTTTCTTT
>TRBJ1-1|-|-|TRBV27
CASGRGSVSIERAEAFF
TGTGCCAGCGGCCGGGGGTCAGTATCGATCGAACGCGCTGAAGCTTTCTTT
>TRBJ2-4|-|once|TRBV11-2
CASSPDRWDIQYF
TGTGCCAGCAGCCCGGACAGATGGGACATTCAGTACTTC